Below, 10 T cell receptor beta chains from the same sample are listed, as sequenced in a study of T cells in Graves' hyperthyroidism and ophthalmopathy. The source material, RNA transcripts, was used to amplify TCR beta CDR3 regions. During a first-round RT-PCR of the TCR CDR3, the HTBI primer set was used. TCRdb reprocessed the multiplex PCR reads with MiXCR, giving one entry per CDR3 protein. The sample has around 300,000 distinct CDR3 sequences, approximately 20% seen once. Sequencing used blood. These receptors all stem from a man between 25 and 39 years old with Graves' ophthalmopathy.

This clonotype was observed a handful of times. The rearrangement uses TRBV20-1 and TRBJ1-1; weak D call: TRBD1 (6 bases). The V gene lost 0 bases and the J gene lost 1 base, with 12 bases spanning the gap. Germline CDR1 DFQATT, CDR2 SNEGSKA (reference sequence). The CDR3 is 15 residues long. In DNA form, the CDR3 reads TGCAGTGCTAGAGAGACGGGACACCAGAACACTGAAGCTTTCTTT. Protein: CSARETGHQNTEAFF.

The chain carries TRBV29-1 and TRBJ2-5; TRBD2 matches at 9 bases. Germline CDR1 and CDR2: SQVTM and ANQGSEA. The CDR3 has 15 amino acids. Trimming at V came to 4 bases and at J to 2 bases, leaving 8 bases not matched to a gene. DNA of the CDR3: TGCAGCGTTGGTCTAGCGGGACGGGTTCAAGAGACCCAGTACTTC. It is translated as CSVGLAGRVQETQYF.

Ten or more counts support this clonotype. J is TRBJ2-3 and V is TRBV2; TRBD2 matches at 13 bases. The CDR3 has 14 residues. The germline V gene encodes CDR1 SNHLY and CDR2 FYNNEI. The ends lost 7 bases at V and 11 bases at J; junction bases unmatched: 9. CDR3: CASKGSWTSGGQYF. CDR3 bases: TGTGCCAGCAAGGGGTCCTGGACTAGCGGGGGGCAGTATTTT.

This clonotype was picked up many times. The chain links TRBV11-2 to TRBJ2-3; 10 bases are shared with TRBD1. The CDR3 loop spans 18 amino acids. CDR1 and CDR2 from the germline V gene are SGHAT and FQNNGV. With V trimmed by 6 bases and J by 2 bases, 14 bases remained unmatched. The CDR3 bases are TGTGCCAGCAGACACCGGGACAGGGGCTCCGCCTACACAGATACGCAGTATTTT. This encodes CASRHRDRGSAYTDTQYF.

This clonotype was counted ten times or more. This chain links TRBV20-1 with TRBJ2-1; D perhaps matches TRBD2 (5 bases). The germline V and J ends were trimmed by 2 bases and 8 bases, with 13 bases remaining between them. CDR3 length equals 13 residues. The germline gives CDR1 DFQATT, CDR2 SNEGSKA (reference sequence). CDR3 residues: CSARLGSGHEQFF. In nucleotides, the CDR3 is TGCAGTGCTAGATTAGGGAGCGGACATGAGCAGTTCTTC.

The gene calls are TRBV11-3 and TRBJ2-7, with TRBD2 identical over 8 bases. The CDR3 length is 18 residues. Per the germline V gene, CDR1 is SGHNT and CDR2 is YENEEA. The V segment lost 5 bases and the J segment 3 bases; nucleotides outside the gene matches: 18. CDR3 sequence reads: CASSLSGTSEGAIYEQYF. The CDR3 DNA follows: TGTGCCAGCAGCCTTAGCGGGACCTCCGAGGGAGCTATCTACGAGCAGTACTTC.

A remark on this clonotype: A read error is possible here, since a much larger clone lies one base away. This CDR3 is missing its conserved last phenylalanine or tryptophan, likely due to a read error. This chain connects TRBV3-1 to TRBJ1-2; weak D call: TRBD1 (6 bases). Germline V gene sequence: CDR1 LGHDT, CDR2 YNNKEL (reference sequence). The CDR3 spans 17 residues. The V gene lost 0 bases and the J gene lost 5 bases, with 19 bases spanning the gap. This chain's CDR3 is CASSQDKGLQQGYGYTL. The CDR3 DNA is TGTGCCAGCAGCCAAGATAAGGGGCTCCAACAGGGTTATGGCTACACCCTC.

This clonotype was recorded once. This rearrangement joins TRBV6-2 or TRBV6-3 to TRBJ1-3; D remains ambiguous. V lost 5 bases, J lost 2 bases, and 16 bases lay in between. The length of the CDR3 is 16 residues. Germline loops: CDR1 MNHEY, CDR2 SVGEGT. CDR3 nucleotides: TGTGCCAGCAGTCTTAGACAACCACTCCCTGGAAACACCATATATTTT. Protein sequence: CASSLRQPLPGNTIYF.

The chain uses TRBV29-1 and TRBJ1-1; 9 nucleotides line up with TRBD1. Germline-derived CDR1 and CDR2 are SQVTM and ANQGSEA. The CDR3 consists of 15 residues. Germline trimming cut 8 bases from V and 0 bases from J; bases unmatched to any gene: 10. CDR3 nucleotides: TGCAGCCTTACAAAGACAGGGGGGGTGAACACTGAAGCTTTCTTT. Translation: CSLTKTGGVNTEAFF.

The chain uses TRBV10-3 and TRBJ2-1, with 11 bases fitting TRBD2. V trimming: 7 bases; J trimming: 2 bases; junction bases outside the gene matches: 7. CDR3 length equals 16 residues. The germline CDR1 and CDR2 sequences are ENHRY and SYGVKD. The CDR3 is CAITDGTSGAYNEQFF. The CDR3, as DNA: TGTGCCATCACCGACGGGACTAGCGGTGCCTACAATGAGCAGTTCTTC.